This T cell receptor beta chain was recovered during a study of T cells after yellow fever vaccination. Overall study findings and caveats: Clonotypes shared by both compartments, CD4 and CD8, made up a small share. Reappearance after the booster was seen for most primary-vaccination clones, at 95% to 97% CD4 and 75% to 90% CD8.

MiXCR, run by TCRdb on the 5' RACE reads, gives a single entry per CDR3 protein. The top ten clones hold 17% of a sample with 300,000 to 400,000 distinct CDR3 sequences, roughly 8% of them seen once. Concerning this clonotype itself: Its target is not known.

The TCR comes from a young man who received the YFV17D yellow fever vaccine. Here the sequenced sample was PBMCs, taken more than 40 days after the first yellow fever vaccination.

The CDR3 loop reads CASSVGGGNHEQPQHF. The CDR3 nucleotides read TGTGCCAGCAGCGTAGGAGGGGGAAATCATGAACAGCCCCAGCATTTT. V and J are TRBV9 and TRBJ1-5, with D perhaps TRBD1 (6 bases). Germline V lookup: CDR1 SGDLS, CDR2 YYNGEE. Trimming stripped 0 bases from V and 7 bases from J, with 17 bases between. The CDR3 has 16 amino acids.